The clone carrying this T cell receptor beta chain was recorded many times. The data were obtained in a study of spatial heterogeneity in lung cancer. Across the whole study: Detected beta-chain sequences consistently exceeded alpha-chain sequences.

The presence of a unique molecular identifier marked each TCR cDNA molecule. TCRdb reprocessed the 5' RACE reads via MiXCR and lists one record per CDR3 protein. Of about 39,000 distinct CDR3 sequences detected, approximately 3.1% appear once; the ten largest clones hold 35% to 40%. Time point given: sample taken at primary tumor resection. Unsorted samples of tumor, nontumor lung or frozen PBMC had their whole RNA sequenced. CDR3 length: 16 residues. In germline, CDR1 is MNHEY, CDR2 SVGAGI. The ends lost 7 bases at V and 0 bases at J; junction bases unmatched: 8. The chain joins TRBV6-5 to TRBJ2-2; TRBD2 matches at 7 bases. This sample comprised normal lung tissue next to the tumor, obtained at surgery. This TCR derives from a male donor with early-stage non-small cell lung cancer. The CDR3 loop is CASTTTSGANTGELFF. CDR3 bases: TGTGCCAGCACCACGACAAGCGGGGCGAACACCGGGGAGCTGTTTTTT.